The 17 T cell receptor beta chains below were found in one sample sequenced in a study of cytomegalovirus exposure and HLA in healthy donors (dated by TCRdb to about 2017). Library prep was done by the immunoSEQ multiplex PCR assay. As stored in TCRdb, this immuneACCESS dataset retains in-frame rearrangements with V and J assigned. A fraction of the clones does not appear; measured against another copy, unresolved V genes explain less than half of the discrepancy, and the remainder lacks a known reason. Here the sample has under 150,000 clones; around nine tenths occur a single time. The top ten clonotypes cover roughly 10% of the sample. Sequencing input: PBMCs. Source of these receptors: a man aged 18 to 35 in good health and CMV-seropositive.

J is TRBJ2-5 and V is TRBV30, with D possibly matching TRBD2 (7 bases). Trimming took off 1 base at V and 4 bases at J, with 19 bases between the two ends. The CDR3 totals 16 residues. Germline V gene lookup returns CDR1 GTSNPN and CDR2 SVGIG (reference sequence). The CDR3 DNA reads TGTGCCTGGAGTGGTTCGGCGGGGGCCCCCCGAGAGACCCAGTACTTC. Amino acid sequence: CAWSGSAGAPRETQYF.

This clone appeared a single time. A read error may account for a junction end that differs from germline. The sample carries other DNA sequences with the same CDR3. The chain links TRBV7-8 to TRBJ2-7, with 7 bases identical to TRBD1. Germline V gene data show CDR1 as SGHVS and CDR2 as FQNEAQ. The CDR3 consists of 14 residues. CDR3 sequence (DNA): TGTGCCAGCAGCCCGGACAGGCCCCCCTCCGAGCAATACTTC. It yields the protein CASSPDRPPSEQYF. Full variable domain (missing parts from reference TRBV7-8 and TRBJ2-7): GAGVSQSPRYKVAKRGQDVALRCDPISGHVSLFWYQQALGQGPEFLTYFQNEAQLDKSGLPSDRFFAERPEGSVSTLKIQRTQQEDSAVYLCASSPDRPPSEQYFGPGTRLTVT.

The chain links TRBV4-1 to TRBJ1-2; tentatively, D is TRBD1 (5 bases). CDR3 length equals 17 residues. With 2 bases removed from V and 4 bases from J, the gap between germline ends came to 20 bases. Germline values: CDR1 MGHRA, CDR2 YSYEKL. The CDR3 protein is CASSQSSAPTVFYGYTF. The CDR3 DNA follows: TGCGCCAGCAGCCAAAGTTCCGCGCCGACAGTTTTCTATGGCTACACCTTC.

The gene calls are TRBV6-4 and TRBJ2-7, with D perhaps TRBD1 (6 bases). CDR3 length equals 15 residues. The V end lost 3 bases, the J end lost 2 bases, and 14 bases lay between the germline ends. In germline, CDR1 is MRHNA, CDR2 SNTAGT. The CDR3 sequence: CASSETGTFTYEQYF. The CDR3, as DNA: TGTGCCAGCAGTGAAACCGGGACATTCACCTACGAGCAGTACTTC.

V and J are TRBV29-1 and TRBJ1-1; TRBD1 matches 9 bases. The ends lost 6 bases at V and 4 bases at J; junction bases unmatched: 12. Looked up from germline, CDR1 is SQVTM and CDR2 is ANQGSEA. This CDR3 has 15 amino acids. CDR3 DNA: TGCAGCGTGGATACACAGGGGGCCGTTGGCACTGAAGCTTTCTTT. It specifies CSVDTQGAVGTEAFF.

The rearrangement links TRBV19 to TRBJ2-7, with D perhaps TRBD2 (6 bases). V was cut by 5 bases and J by 2 bases, with 13 bases left in between. CDR3 length: 14 residues. Germline V CDR1 and CDR2: LNHDA, SQIVND (reference sequence). The chain's CDR3 is CASSERAGPYEQYF. For the CDR3, the DNA is TGTGCCAGTAGTGAGCGGGCGGGACCCTACGAGCAGTACTTC.

This sequence joins TRBV10-3 and TRBJ2-3, with TRBD1 as a possible D gene (7 bases). V was pared by 6 bases and J by 0 bases, with 16 bases between. Looked up from germline, CDR1 is ENHRY and CDR2 is SYGVKD. This CDR3 spans 16 amino acids. CDR3 nucleotides: TGTGCCATCAGGGTGACAGGGACTCCCAGCACAGATACGCAGTATTTT. Its protein is CAIRVTGTPSTDTQYF.

This clone came up a few times. The CDR3 DNA is TGTGCCAGCTCACCGGGACAGGGGGCGCCCGGGGAGCTGTTTTTT. Amino acids: CASSPGQGAPGELFF. The J gene is TRBJ2-2, the V gene TRBV18; 12 bases align to TRBD1. The CDR3 contains 15 residues. Germline CDR1 is KGHSH and CDR2 is LQKENI. With 3 bases clipped from V and 6 bases from J, the junction kept 2 bases outside the gene matches.

The chain joins TRBV25-1 to TRBJ2-7; 10 bases align to TRBD1. J was trimmed by 0 bases and V by 9 bases; bases with no gene match: 8. Germline CDR1 is MGHDK and CDR2 is SYGVNS. The CDR3 length is 15 residues. The CDR3 nucleotides read TGTGCCAGGGTTGCCGGGACAGGGGCCTCCTACGAGCAGTACTTC. Its protein product is CARVAGTGASYEQYF.

V and J are TRBV19 and TRBJ2-5; TRBD2 aligns across 10 bases. Germline assignment: CDR1 LNHDA and CDR2 SQIVND (reference sequence). CDR3 size: 15 residues. The V gene end was trimmed by 5 bases and the J gene end by 0 bases; junction bases not matched to a gene: 3. Here the CDR3 reads CASSVSGGHQETQYF. The CDR3 DNA reads as TGTGCCAGTAGTGTTAGCGGGGGGCACCAAGAGACCCAGTACTTC.

This chain uses TRBV11-2 with TRBJ2-7; TRBD2 matches 13 bases. With V trimmed by 5 bases and J by 4 bases, 8 bases remained unmatched. From germline, CDR1 is SGHAT and CDR2 FQNNGV. This CDR3 is built from 16 residues. Written as DNA, the CDR3 is TGTGCCAGCAGCCCTACAACTAGCGGGAGGGTATACGAGCAGTACTTC. Protein: CASSPTTSGRVYEQYF.

This clone was recorded a few times. The sample has other DNA sequences that encode this CDR3 too. The chain combines TRBV7-2 with TRBJ2-2, with a possible D match to TRBD1 (5 bases). Germline values: CDR1 SGHTA, CDR2 FQGNSA. CDR3 length: 14 amino acids. Trimming took off 5 bases at V and 1 base at J, with 8 bases between the two ends. In nucleotides, the CDR3 is TGTGCCAGCAGCCTCCAGGGGAACACCGGGGAGCTGTTTTTT. Translation: CASSLQGNTGELFF.

This sequence joins TRBV5-6 and TRBJ1-2; no clear D. The CDR3 extends over 13 amino acids. The V end was cut by 4 bases, the J end by 4 bases, with 11 bases between. The germline CDR1 and CDR2 sequences are SGHDT and YYEEEE. The CDR3: CASSRDTAYGYTF. CDR3 bases: TGTGCCAGCAGCCGCGACACTGCCTATGGCTACACCTTC.

This chain joins TRBV6-5 and TRBJ2-3; tentative D call: TRBD2 (7 bases). CDR3 length equals 14 residues. The germline V gene encodes CDR1 MNHEY and CDR2 SVGAGI. V shed 7 bases and J shed 4 bases, with 15 bases lying between them. The CDR3 sequence: CASNLNGGPDTQYF. CDR3 in DNA: TGTGCCAGCAATCTGAACGGGGGGCCAGATACGCAGTATTTT.

This clone was seen just once. Here the CDR3 reads CASSYGTGSYEQYF. CDR3 bases: TGTGCCAGCAGCTACGGGACAGGGTCCTACGAGCAGTACTTC. J is TRBJ2-7 and V is TRBV9, with 9 bases fitting TRBD1. Losses at the gene ends were 4 bases for V and 1 base for J; bases not matched to a gene: 3. The CDR3 has 14 amino acids. Germline CDR1 reads SGDLS; CDR2 reads YYNGEE.

V and J are TRBV11-1 and TRBJ2-1, with 7 nucleotides matching TRBD2. After removal of 5 bases from V and 0 bases from J, the junction contained 7 bases not matched to a gene. This CDR3 comprises 16 residues. CDR1 is SGHAT and CDR2 is FQDESV in the germline V gene (reference sequence). The CDR3 reads CASSPLAGPSYNEQFF. The CDR3 DNA follows: TGTGCCAGCAGCCCATTAGCGGGTCCCTCCTACAATGAGCAGTTCTTC.

This rearrangement joins TRBV21-1 to TRBJ2-7; TRBD2 was called by the table and not checked on the DNA. TRBV21-1 is recorded as a pseudogene. The CDR3 has 14 amino acids. This CDR3 reads CASSTRVPQNEQYF. CDR3 nucleotide sequence: TGTGCCAGCAGCACACGGGTGCCCCAGAACGAGCAGTACTTC.